Listed below are T cell receptor beta chains from one sample, sequenced in a study of CD8+CD57+ T cells in acquired aplastic anemia. One entry per CDR3 protein results from TCRdb running MiXCR on the reads. Of more than 100,000 distinct CDR3 sequences listed, about 48% are singletons. The specimen was sorted CD4+, CD8+, or CD8+CD57+ T cells (not recorded which) from PBMCs. These receptors were obtained from a human donor in good health, serving as a control. Both conserved end residues are part of each CDR3. Each record gives: D gene, clone size, V gene, J gene, CDR3 protein, CDR3 DNA. A D gene is named only where the DNA matches it firmly. Clone size is shown for a subset of rows, as once, few, many or a class of expanded clone.

d_call: .; clone_size: many; v_call: TRBV3-1; j_call: TRBJ1-5; cdr3_aa: CASSRQESNQPQHF; cdr3_nt: TGTGCCAGCAGCCGACAGGAAAGCAATCAGCCCCAGCATTTT
d_call: TRBD1; clone_size: .; v_call: TRBV29-1; j_call: TRBJ1-2; cdr3_aa: CSVDVPSQDRENYGYTF; cdr3_nt: TGCAGCGTTGACGTTCCGAGTCAAGACAGGGAGAACTATGGCTACACCTTC
d_call: .; clone_size: .; v_call: TRBV10-3; j_call: TRBJ1-1; cdr3_aa: CAISAVGGTEAFF; cdr3_nt: TGTGCCATCAGTGCGGTGGGGGGAACTGAAGCTTTCTTT
d_call: TRBD1; clone_size: .; v_call: TRBV20-1; j_call: TRBJ1-2; cdr3_aa: CSASGGGDGYTF; cdr3_nt: TGCAGTGCTAGCGGAGGGGGCGACGGCTACACCTTC
d_call: .; clone_size: many; v_call: TRBV15; j_call: TRBJ2-7; cdr3_aa: CATSEGVTNYEQYF; cdr3_nt: TGTGCCACCAGCGAAGGAGTTACTAACTACGAGCAGTACTTC
d_call: .; clone_size: .; v_call: TRBV9; j_call: TRBJ2-1; cdr3_aa: CASSVGGNLAEQFF; cdr3_nt: TGTGCCAGCAGCGTAGGAGGGAACCTAGCTGAGCAGTTCTTC
d_call: TRBD2; clone_size: few; v_call: TRBV20-1; j_call: TRBJ2-1; cdr3_aa: CSARTLAGTNEQFF; cdr3_nt: TGCAGTGCTAGAACACTAGCGGGGACCAATGAGCAGTTCTTC
d_call: .; clone_size: few; v_call: TRBV6-2/TRBV6-3; j_call: TRBJ1-5; cdr3_aa: CASSNDSGVFNQPQHF; cdr3_nt: TGTGCCAGCAGTAATGACAGCGGAGTATTTAATCAGCCCCAGCATTTT
d_call: TRBD1; clone_size: many; v_call: TRBV12-3/TRBV12-4; j_call: TRBJ1-2; cdr3_aa: CASSRTGTNLAYGYTF; cdr3_nt: TGTGCCAGCAGCAGGACAGGAACAAATCTCGCCTATGGCTACACCTTC
d_call: .; clone_size: many; v_call: TRBV12-3/TRBV12-4; j_call: TRBJ2-7; cdr3_aa: CASRQTVLEQYF; cdr3_nt: TGTGCCAGCAGGCAGACCGTCTTAGAGCAGTACTTC
d_call: .; clone_size: .; v_call: TRBV10-3; j_call: TRBJ1-2; cdr3_aa: CAISLGASYGYTF; cdr3_nt: TGTGCCATCAGTTTAGGGGCCAGCTATGGCTACACCTTC
d_call: TRBD1; clone_size: .; v_call: TRBV14; j_call: TRBJ2-7; cdr3_aa: CASSHIPGTGGTYEQYF; cdr3_nt: TGTGCCAGCAGCCATATCCCCGGGACAGGGGGGACCTACGAGCAGTACTTC
d_call: .; clone_size: .; v_call: TRBV7-6; j_call: TRBJ2-5; cdr3_aa: CASSLLGMSMGNQETQYF; cdr3_nt: TGTGCTAGCAGCTTGCTAGGGATGTCAATGGGGAACCAAGAGACCCAGTACTTC
d_call: .; clone_size: .; v_call: TRBV29-1; j_call: TRBJ1-2; cdr3_aa: CSVILQGRYTF; cdr3_nt: TGCAGCGTAATCCTACAGGGACGCTACACCTTC
d_call: TRBD1; clone_size: many; v_call: TRBV11-2; j_call: TRBJ1-4; cdr3_aa: CASSPSRQGANEKLFF; cdr3_nt: TGTGCCAGCAGCCCCAGTCGACAGGGCGCTAATGAAAAACTGTTTTTT
d_call: TRBD1; clone_size: many; v_call: TRBV5-1; j_call: TRBJ1-3; cdr3_aa: CASSLNDRASGNTIYF; cdr3_nt: TGCGCCAGCAGCTTGAACGACAGGGCTTCAGGAAACACCATATATTTT
d_call: TRBD2; clone_size: .; v_call: TRBV6-1; j_call: TRBJ2-7; cdr3_aa: CASSERTSGSYEQYF; cdr3_nt: TGTGCCAGCAGTGAGAGGACTAGTGGGTCCTACGAGCAGTACTTC
d_call: .; clone_size: few; v_call: TRBV19; j_call: TRBJ2-7; cdr3_aa: CASRPGPGDEQYF; cdr3_nt: TGTGCCAGTAGACCCGGACCGGGGGACGAGCAGTACTTC
d_call: TRBD1; clone_size: .; v_call: TRBV5-6; j_call: TRBJ1-5; cdr3_aa: CASSLPRQGADQPQHF; cdr3_nt: TGTGCCAGCAGCTTACCCCGACAGGGGGCTGATCAGCCCCAGCATTTT
d_call: .; clone_size: .; v_call: TRBV4-2; j_call: TRBJ2-1; cdr3_aa: CASSQEQRGGFYNEQFF; cdr3_nt: TGTGCCAGCAGCCAAGAGCAGAGGGGGGGCTTTTACAATGAGCAGTTCTTC
d_call: .; clone_size: many; v_call: TRBV6-5; j_call: TRBJ2-3; cdr3_aa: CASSYSQGSDTQYF; cdr3_nt: TGTGCCAGCAGTTACAGCCAGGGGTCGGATACGCAGTATTTT
d_call: .; clone_size: .; v_call: TRBV11-1; j_call: TRBJ1-2; cdr3_aa: CASSPSGASGYTF; cdr3_nt: TGTGCCAGCAGCCCCAGTGGGGCGAGCGGCTACACCTTC
d_call: .; clone_size: many; v_call: TRBV5-1; j_call: TRBJ1-2; cdr3_aa: CASSSIDGTDGYTF; cdr3_nt: TGCGCCAGCAGCAGCATTGACGGGACGGATGGCTACACCTTC
d_call: .; clone_size: many; v_call: TRBV15; j_call: TRBJ2-5; cdr3_aa: CATSRVPLRGQETQYF; cdr3_nt: TGTGCCACCAGCAGAGTACCACTAAGGGGCCAAGAGACCCAGTACTTC
d_call: TRBD1; clone_size: .; v_call: TRBV19; j_call: TRBJ1-2; cdr3_aa: CASSTGTGYGYTF; cdr3_nt: TGTGCCAGTAGTACCGGGACAGGGTATGGCTACACCTTC
d_call: .; clone_size: .; v_call: TRBV12-5; j_call: TRBJ2-3; cdr3_aa: CASSEDDTDTQYF; cdr3_nt: TGTGCCAGCAGTGAAGATGACACAGATACGCAGTATTTT
d_call: .; clone_size: .; v_call: TRBV20-1; j_call: TRBJ2-1; cdr3_aa: CSAMQSYNEQFF; cdr3_nt: TGCAGTGCTATGCAGTCCTACAATGAGCAGTTCTTC
d_call: .; clone_size: once; v_call: TRBV19; j_call: TRBJ1-1; cdr3_aa: CASSSQRAGYTEAFF; cdr3_nt: TGTGCCAGTAGTTCACAGCGGGCTGGGTACACTGAAGCTTTCTTT
d_call: TRBD1; clone_size: .; v_call: TRBV7-3; j_call: TRBJ2-3; cdr3_aa: CASSGQAPTDTQYF; cdr3_nt: TGTGCCAGCTCGGGACAGGCCCCCACAGATACGCAGTATTTT
d_call: TRBD2; clone_size: .; v_call: TRBV15; j_call: TRBJ2-1; cdr3_aa: CASGTSRGEQFF; cdr3_nt: TGTGCCAGCGGGACTAGCCGGGGCGAGCAGTTCTTC
d_call: .; clone_size: .; v_call: TRBV2; j_call: TRBJ2-7; cdr3_aa: CASRNQYYEQYF; cdr3_nt: TGTGCCAGCAGGAACCAGTACTACGAGCAGTACTTC
d_call: TRBD2; clone_size: many; v_call: TRBV20-1; j_call: TRBJ2-7; cdr3_aa: CSARDDSGGVYEQYF; cdr3_nt: TGCAGTGCTAGAGATGACAGCGGGGGCGTCTACGAGCAGTACTTC
d_call: .; clone_size: .; v_call: TRBV6-4; j_call: TRBJ2-1; cdr3_aa: CASSEDSSYNEQFF; cdr3_nt: TGTGCCAGCAGCGAGGACAGTTCCTACAATGAGCAGTTCTTC
d_call: TRBD2; clone_size: .; v_call: TRBV9; j_call: TRBJ2-7; cdr3_aa: CASSPESGSLYEQYF; cdr3_nt: TGTGCCAGCAGCCCAGAGAGCGGGAGTCTGTACGAGCAGTACTTC
d_call: .; clone_size: many; v_call: TRBV5-5; j_call: TRBJ1-4; cdr3_aa: CASSSRPATNEKLFF; cdr3_nt: TGTGCCAGCAGCTCGAGGCCCGCAACTAATGAAAAACTGTTTTTT
d_call: TRBD1; clone_size: .; v_call: TRBV5-5; j_call: TRBJ2-2; cdr3_aa: CASSPRTGDTGELFF; cdr3_nt: TGTGCCAGCAGCCCCCGGACAGGGGACACCGGGGAGCTGTTTTTT
d_call: .; clone_size: many; v_call: TRBV5-1; j_call: TRBJ1-2; cdr3_aa: CASSLGSGVYGYTF; cdr3_nt: TGCGCCAGCAGCTTGGGTTCGGGGGTTTATGGCTACACCTTC
d_call: .; clone_size: .; v_call: TRBV24-1; j_call: TRBJ2-3; cdr3_aa: CATSAQQARDTQYF; cdr3_nt: TGTGCCACCAGTGCTCAACAGGCCCGGGATACGCAGTATTTT
d_call: .; clone_size: .; v_call: TRBV15; j_call: TRBJ2-3; cdr3_aa: CATSRDHLDTQYF; cdr3_nt: TGTGCCACCAGCAGAGATCATTTGGATACGCAGTATTTT
d_call: TRBD1; clone_size: .; v_call: TRBV6-2/TRBV6-3; j_call: TRBJ2-2; cdr3_aa: CAGQGRTGELFF; cdr3_nt: TGTGCGGGACAGGGAAGAACCGGGGAGCTGTTTTTT
d_call: .; clone_size: many; v_call: TRBV6-2/TRBV6-3; j_call: TRBJ2-7; cdr3_aa: CASSYGGGPPYEQYF; cdr3_nt: TGTGCCAGCAGTTACGGAGGGGGGCCCCCCTACGAGCAGTACTTC
d_call: TRBD1; clone_size: .; v_call: TRBV11-1; j_call: TRBJ2-7; cdr3_aa: CASSSAPGQGVDEQYF; cdr3_nt: TGTGCCAGCAGCTCTGCCCCCGGACAGGGGGTCGACGAGCAGTACTTC
d_call: .; clone_size: few; v_call: TRBV10-3; j_call: TRBJ1-5; cdr3_aa: CAIRRELHQPQHF; cdr3_nt: TGTGCCATCAGGCGTGAACTGCACCAGCCCCAGCATTTT
d_call: .; clone_size: many; v_call: TRBV20-1; j_call: TRBJ1-1; cdr3_aa: CSARDRRRAGGEAFF; cdr3_nt: TGCAGTGCTAGAGATCGAAGGAGGGCTGGAGGTGAAGCTTTCTTT
d_call: .; clone_size: .; v_call: TRBV15; j_call: TRBJ1-1; cdr3_aa: CATSRAPKSQVNYTEAFF; cdr3_nt: TGTGCCACCAGCAGAGCCCCTAAATCACAGGTGAACTACACTGAAGCTTTCTTT
d_call: TRBD1; clone_size: medium-sized; v_call: TRBV18; j_call: TRBJ2-7; cdr3_aa: CASSRQGYEQYF; cdr3_nt: TGTGCCAGCAGTCGACAGGGCTACGAGCAGTACTTC
d_call: TRBD1; clone_size: .; v_call: TRBV24-1; j_call: TRBJ2-1; cdr3_aa: CATSETGTGRNNEQFF; cdr3_nt: TGTGCCACCAGTGAAACCGGGACAGGGCGGAATAATGAGCAGTTCTTC
d_call: .; clone_size: .; v_call: TRBV7-2; j_call: TRBJ2-7; cdr3_aa: CASSLTRQEGEQYF; cdr3_nt: TGTGCCAGCAGCTTAACAAGGCAAGAAGGCGAGCAGTACTTC
d_call: .; clone_size: .; v_call: TRBV3-1; j_call: TRBJ2-5; cdr3_aa: CASSYQDRSGETQYF; cdr3_nt: TGTGCCAGCAGTTACCAGGACAGATCAGGAGAGACCCAGTACTTC
d_call: .; clone_size: many; v_call: TRBV4-1; j_call: TRBJ2-7; cdr3_aa: CASSYTSGAYEQYF; cdr3_nt: TGCGCCAGCAGCTACACCTCAGGGGCCTACGAGCAGTACTTC
d_call: TRBD1; clone_size: .; v_call: TRBV12-3/TRBV12-4; j_call: TRBJ2-5; cdr3_aa: CASSWDRAGGWNQETQYF; cdr3_nt: TGTGCCAGCAGTTGGGACAGGGCTGGGGGGTGGAACCAAGAGACCCAGTACTTC
d_call: .; clone_size: .; v_call: TRBV10-3; j_call: TRBJ2-7; cdr3_aa: CAISDPGHSYEQYF; cdr3_nt: TGTGCCATCAGTGACCCCGGGCACTCCTACGAGCAGTACTTC
d_call: TRBD2; clone_size: .; v_call: TRBV10-1; j_call: TRBJ2-5; cdr3_aa: CASRVAGETQYF; cdr3_nt: TGCGCCAGCAGAGTAGCGGGAGAGACCCAGTACTTC